The source of this TCR beta chain is a study of blood T cell repertoires in COVID-19. This CDR3 spans 12 amino acids. Germline CDR1 and CDR2: MNHEY and SMNVEV (reference sequence). Trimming cost V 5 bases and J 9 bases, with 11 bases left between them. TCRdb's copy holds only in-frame clones and misses some; the assay was immunoSEQ multiplex PCR. The data contain 250,000 to 300,000 clones, less than 90% of them singletons. This clone was counted once. The receptor's source is a woman between 25 and 40 years old with COVID-19, enrolled during active disease. The rearrangement uses TRBV27 and TRBJ1-5, with a weak D call TRBD1 (6 bases). Sample: peripheral blood. The CDR3: CASSRGGGPQHF. DNA of the CDR3: TGTGCCAGCAGTAGAGGGGGGGGGCCCCAGCATTTT.